Presented here are 14 T cell receptor beta chains from one specimen sequenced in a study of molecular identifiers for immune sequencing clone quantification. Each CDR3 protein gets one entry after TCRdb re-called the PCR reads with MiXCR. The sample contains about 68,000 distinct CDR3 sequences, approximately 18% of which appear only once. Sequencing was performed on naive CD8+ T cells from blood, with Jurkat cell RNA spiked in. Described subset: FACS-sorted CD8+CD4-CCR7+CD45RA+ naive T cells. These TCRs come from a human donor in good health. Some libraries in this study had Jurkat cell RNA spiked in.

This clonotype was detected only a few times. A much larger clone is a single base away; this may be a read error. This CDR3 fails to terminate in the conserved phenylalanine or tryptophan, so it likely reflects a read error. This chain connects TRBV25-1 to TRBJ1-1; TRBD1 might be the D (6 bases). Germline V gene lookup returns CDR1 MGHDK and CDR2 SYGVNS. The CDR3 covers 17 residues. V lost 2 bases, J lost 11 bases, and 27 bases lay in between. DNA of the CDR3: TGTGCCAGCAGTGAAGGGGTGACCCGTCCCCGGTCAAGGGGGGCTTTCCTT. The encoded protein is CASSEGVTRPRSRGAFL.

As concerns this clonotype: A much larger clone differs from this one at a single base, so this may be a read error. This chain links TRBV11-2 with TRBJ2-1; 7 bases align to TRBD1. There are 14 residues in the CDR3. CDR1 SGHAT and CDR2 FQNNGV come from the germline V gene. J lost 11 bases, V lost 5 bases, and 12 bases had no gene match. CDR3 coding DNA: TGTGCCAGCAGCACTCCGACAGGGTGGAATAAGCAGTTCTTC. Its translation: CASSTPTGWNKQFF.

This clonotype was observed a few times. The V and J genes are TRBV7-9 and TRBJ2-2; D uncertain. CDR1 is SEHNR, CDR2 FQNEAQ, per germline (reference sequence). The V and J ends lost 5 bases and 4 bases respectively, with 5 bases between them. CDR3 size: 12 residues. The chain's CDR3 is CASSLVTGELFF. CDR3 in DNA: TGTGCCAGCAGCCTCGTCACCGGGGAGCTGTTTTTT. Full variable domain (remainder filled in from reference TRBV7-9 and TRBJ2-2): DTGVSQNPRHKITKRGQNVTFRCDPISEHNRLYWYRQTLGQGPEFLTYFQNEAQLEKSRLLSDRFSAERPKGSFSTLEIQRTEQGDSAMYLCASSLVTGELFFGEGSRLTVL.

This rearrangement joins TRBV2 to TRBJ2-3; 7 nucleotides match TRBD2. Germline CDR1 SNHLY, CDR2 FYNNEI. The CDR3 spans 19 residues. J gave up 6 bases and V 5 bases, and 23 bases lay outside the gene matches. CDR3 residues: CASSSPGLSSGPLVDTQYF. As DNA, the CDR3 is TGTGCCAGCAGTTCGCCAGGCCTTTCTAGCGGTCCTTTAGTGGATACGCAGTATTTT.

This clonotype has a count of ten or more. This chain uses TRBV7-9 with TRBJ1-6; D ambiguous. The CDR3 is 13 amino acids. The V end lost 5 bases, the J end lost 2 bases, and 4 bases lay between the germline ends. CDR1 SEHNR and CDR2 FQNEAQ come from the germline V gene (reference sequence). DNA of the CDR3: TGTGCCAGCAGCCAGACCTATAATTCACCCCTCCACTTT. Its protein product is CASSQTYNSPLHF.

V and J are TRBV6-5 and TRBJ1-2; 7 bases line up with TRBD1. Germline V lookup: CDR1 MNHEY, CDR2 SVGAGI. The CDR3 sequence is 13 residues long. J was trimmed by 2 bases and V by 7 bases; bases with no gene match: 4. DNA of the CDR3: TGTGCCAGCACTGAGACAGGGAACTATGGCTACACCTTC. This encodes CASTETGNYGYTF.

At least ten counts were recorded for this clonotype. The V call is TRBV30, the J call TRBJ2-7; TRBD2 might be the D (6 bases). V was cut by 2 bases and J by 2 bases, with 10 bases left in between. CDR1 GTSNPN and CDR2 SVGIG come from the germline V gene (reference sequence). The CDR3 length is 13 residues. The CDR3 loop is CAWSSGRTYEQYF. CDR3 sequence (DNA): TGTGCCTGGAGTAGCGGGCGGACCTACGAGCAGTACTTC.

This clonotype showed up many times. V is TRBV6-5 and J is TRBJ2-7, with 13 bases identical to TRBD2. The V segment lost 4 bases and the J segment 3 bases; nucleotides outside the gene matches: 0. The CDR3 spans 14 residues. CDR1 is MNHEY, CDR2 SVGAGI, per germline. The CDR3 reads CASSWTSGSYEQYF. The CDR3 nucleotides read TGTGCCAGCAGTTGGACTAGCGGGAGCTACGAGCAGTACTTC.

The chain combines TRBV13 with TRBJ2-3; TRBD2 agrees at 8 bases. V dropped 1 base and J dropped 0; count of bases not matched to a gene: 3. CDR1 and CDR2 (germline): PRHDT, FYEKMQ (reference sequence). This CDR3 region has 16 residues. The CDR3, as DNA: TGTGCCAGCAGCTTAGAGGCGGGGGGAAGCACAGATACGCAGTATTTT. Its translation is CASSLEAGGSTDTQYF.

In this sample, this clonotype turned up many times. V is TRBV11-2 and J is TRBJ2-1; the match to TRBD1 covers 8 bases. The CDR3 runs 15 residues. Trimming took 4 bases from V and 9 from J; bases not matched to a gene: 11. Germline V gene sequence: CDR1 SGHAT, CDR2 FQNNGV. The CDR3 DNA reads as TGTGCCAGCAGCTCCCGGCTCCCAGGGGGCGGTGAGCAGTTCTTC. Translated: CASSSRLPGGGEQFF.

V is TRBV11-2 and J is TRBJ2-7, with D unclear. Trimming took off 6 bases at V and 1 base at J, with 10 bases between the two ends. Per germline, CDR1 SGHAT and CDR2 FQNNGV. This CDR3 has 13 amino acids. The CDR3 nucleotides are TGTGCCAGCAGGGCCGGTGGTTCCTACGAGCAGTACTTC. Translating it yields CASRAGGSYEQYF.

V and J are TRBV20-1 and TRBJ2-1; 12 bases align to TRBD2. J was trimmed by 3 bases and V by 6 bases; bases with no gene match: 3. This CDR3 region has 14 residues. Germline loops: CDR1 DFQATT, CDR2 SNEGSKA (reference sequence). The CDR3: CSARTSGIYNEQFF. The CDR3 DNA reads TGCAGTGCAAGGACTAGCGGGATCTACAATGAGCAGTTCTTC.

This clonotype was seen ten or more times. The J gene is TRBJ2-3, the V gene TRBV29-1, with 10 bases lining up with TRBD2. The germline gives CDR1 SQVTM, CDR2 ANQGSEA. With V trimmed by 4 bases and J by 3 bases, 4 bases remained unmatched. The CDR3 totals 14 residues. Here the CDR3 reads CSVGSGRGTDTQYF. The CDR3 DNA follows: TGCAGCGTTGGAAGCGGGAGGGGGACAGATACGCAGTATTTT.

About this clonotype itself: A single base separates this from a much larger clone, so it may be a read error. V is TRBV29-1 and J is TRBJ2-7, with 9 bases that match TRBD1. This CDR3 contains 13 residues. Looked up from germline, CDR1 is SQVTM and CDR2 is ANQGSEA. CDR3 residues: CCVRDRAAYEQYF. The CDR3 coding sequence is TGCTGCGTACGGGACAGGGCTGCCTACGAGCAGTACTTC.